The TCR beta chain under discussion was sequenced for a study of cytomegalovirus exposure and HLA in healthy donors. Study in general: Most genotyped donors, over 70% of 398, had Caucasian-associated genetic ancestry. General study points: In an earlier analysis, in around 590 donors, most V segments appeared productive either ~90% or ~30% of the time. The authors listed 164 TCR beta chains as cytomegalovirus-associated. Rare sequences made up most TCRs, while some public TCRs were found in many donors.

Germline V gene lookup returns CDR1 LNHDA and CDR2 SQIVND (reference sequence). The CDR3 loop spans 17 amino acids. Trimming took 5 bases from V and 7 from J, leaving 23 bases between them. Notes on this clone: Antigen specificity is unknown.

This PCR relied on a set of 60 Vbeta primers and 13 Jbeta primers. The data were produced by immunoSEQ multiplex PCR, yet TCRdb's version contains in-frame clones alone and is incomplete. The table records fewer than 200,000 clones, around 80% of them present only once. V is TRBV19 and J is TRBJ1-4, with a tentative D call TRBD1 (5 bases). This clonotype was obtained from a man aged 18-30 years in good health and CMV-seronegative. The sequenced sample consisted of PBMCs. CDR3 region: CASSARLGTFALEKLFF. The CDR3 DNA reads as TGTGCCAGTAGTGCCCGCCTCGGGACTTTTGCCCTTGAAAAACTGTTTTTT.